The subject of this entry is one T cell receptor beta chain. Antigen specificity is unknown. The CDR3 covers 14 residues. V shed 4 bases and J shed 0 bases, with 12 bases lying between them. Germline values: CDR1 DFQATT, CDR2 SNEGSKA (reference sequence). No fewer than 5.5 micrograms of total RNA were isolated from every sample. This entry comes from a study of blood T cells in healthy people across ages. Study results and caveats: Per million T cells, the diversity of TCR beta decreased roughly linearly as age advanced.

Then a second PCR, running about 6 to 12 cycles, was carried out with a sample-barcoded 5' primer and a J-beta primer mix. Per-sample output comprised a minimum of 2.5 million paired-end reads containing CDR3. TCRdb processed the 5' RACE reads anew with MiXCR; each CDR3 protein has one entry. This repertoire shows 1.2 million to 1.5 million distinct CDR3 sequences, 42% found once; its top ten account for roughly 7.7%. The source is a woman aged 18-29 years in good health. Sequencing input: blood. The chain links TRBV20-1 to TRBJ1-2; TRBD1 might be the D (6 bases). CDR3 sequence: CSATSGHSNYGYTF. In DNA, the CDR3 is TGCAGTGCTACCTCGGGACACTCTAACTATGGCTACACCTTC.